Given below is one T cell receptor beta chain in context. Its antigen is unknown. Unmatched junction bases numbered 7, after V lost 10 bases and J lost 8 bases. The CDR3 sequence is 12 residues long. Germline CDR1 ENHRY, CDR2 SYGVKD. The PCR was carried out with 60 Vbeta primers and 13 Jbeta primers. Using immunoSEQ multiplex PCR, the repertoire was profiled, and TCRdb retains in-frame clones only, with some absent. Here the sample spans around 280,000 clones, over 85% being singletons. The sample is drawn from a study of cytomegalovirus exposure and HLA in healthy donors. The overall study: Tens of millions of unique TCR sequences came from HLA-typed donors in an early release. General study results and limits: Per a later analysis, HLA-associated TCR beta chains showed more clonal expansion than other, equally common TCR beta chains. A later look showed TCR association rates differing by HLA locus, highest for DRB1 and lowest for HLA-C.

The specimen was PBMCs. This rearrangement joins TRBV10-3 to TRBJ1-2, with TRBD1 matching over 10 bases. The source is a woman younger than 35 in good health and CMV-seronegative. This CDR3 reads CATEGQGYGYTF. In DNA, the CDR3 is TGTGCCACCGAGGGACAGGGGTACGGCTACACCTTC.